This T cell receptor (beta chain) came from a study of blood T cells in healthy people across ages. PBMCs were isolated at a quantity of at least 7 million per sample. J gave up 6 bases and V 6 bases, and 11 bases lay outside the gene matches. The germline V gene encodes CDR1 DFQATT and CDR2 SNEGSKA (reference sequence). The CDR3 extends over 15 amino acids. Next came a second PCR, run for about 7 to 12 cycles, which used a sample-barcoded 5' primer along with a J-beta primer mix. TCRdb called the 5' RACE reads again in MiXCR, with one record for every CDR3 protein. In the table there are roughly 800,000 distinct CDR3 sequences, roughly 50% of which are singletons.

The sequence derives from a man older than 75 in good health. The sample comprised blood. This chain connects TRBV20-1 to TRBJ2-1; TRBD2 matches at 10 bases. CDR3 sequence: CSAGRALAGVNEQFF. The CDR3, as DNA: TGCAGTGCCGGGAGGGCGCTAGCGGGAGTCAATGAGCAGTTCTTC.